The source of this T cell receptor beta chain is a study of response to subunit inactivated influenza vaccine. Study-level results: The study's authors posited that every seasonal influenza vaccination enlists few new T cells.

Trimming at V came to 8 bases and at J to 0 bases, leaving 11 bases not matched to a gene. This CDR3 comprises 17 residues. TCRdb processed the RT-PCR reads anew with MiXCR; each CDR3 protein has one entry. The sample lists about 650,000 distinct CDR3 sequences, 15% to 18% occurring once. This clonotype was found many times. Its antigen is unidentified. The clonotype was recovered from a man in his fifties who received an inactivated influenza vaccine. The source was PBMCs from blood, collected about 11 days after vaccination. J is TRBJ2-1 and V is TRBV12-3 or TRBV12-4, with TRBD1 matching over 9 bases. CDR3 in amino acids: CASRDRDRSSSYNEQFF. For the CDR3, the DNA is TGTGCCAGCCGGGACAGGGACAGATCGAGCTCCTACAATGAGCAGTTCTTC.